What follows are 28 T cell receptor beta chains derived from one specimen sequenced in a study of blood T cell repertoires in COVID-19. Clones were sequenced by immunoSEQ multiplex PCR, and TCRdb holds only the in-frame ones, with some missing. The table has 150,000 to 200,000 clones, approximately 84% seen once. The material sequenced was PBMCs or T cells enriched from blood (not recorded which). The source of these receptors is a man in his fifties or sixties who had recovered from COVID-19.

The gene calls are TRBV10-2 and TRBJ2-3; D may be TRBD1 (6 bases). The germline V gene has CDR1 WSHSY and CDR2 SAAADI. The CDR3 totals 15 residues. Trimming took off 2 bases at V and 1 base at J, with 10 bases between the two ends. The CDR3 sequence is CASSEGGLGTDTQYF. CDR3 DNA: TGCGCCAGCAGTGAGGGGGGCTTGGGCACAGATACGCAGTATTTT.

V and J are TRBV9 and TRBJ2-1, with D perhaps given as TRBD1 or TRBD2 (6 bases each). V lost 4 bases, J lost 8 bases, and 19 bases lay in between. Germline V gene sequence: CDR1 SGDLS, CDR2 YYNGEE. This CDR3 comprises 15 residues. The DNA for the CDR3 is TGTGCCAGCAGCATAGGGGGGACATTAAGGGATGAGCAGTTCTTC. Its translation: CASSIGGTLRDEQFF.

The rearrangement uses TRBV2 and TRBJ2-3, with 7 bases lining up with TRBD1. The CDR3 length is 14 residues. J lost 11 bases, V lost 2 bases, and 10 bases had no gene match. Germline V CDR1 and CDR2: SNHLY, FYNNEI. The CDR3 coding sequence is TGTGCCAGCAGTGAAAGGATGGGGGACAGCTGGCAGTATTTT. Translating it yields CASSERMGDSWQYF.

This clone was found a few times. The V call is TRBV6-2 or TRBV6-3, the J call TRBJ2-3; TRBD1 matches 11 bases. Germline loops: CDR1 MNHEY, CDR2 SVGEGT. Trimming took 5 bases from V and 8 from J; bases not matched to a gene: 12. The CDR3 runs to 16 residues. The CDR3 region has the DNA TGTGCCAGCAGTCTATCCGGGACAGGGGGTGTGGGTACGCAGTATTTT. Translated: CASSLSGTGGVGTQYF.

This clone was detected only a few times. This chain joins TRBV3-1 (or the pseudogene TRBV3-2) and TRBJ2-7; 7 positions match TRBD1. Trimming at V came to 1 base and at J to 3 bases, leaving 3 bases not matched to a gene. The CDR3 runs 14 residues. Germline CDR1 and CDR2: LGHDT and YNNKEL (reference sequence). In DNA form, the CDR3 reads TGTGCCAGCAGCCAAGGGCACAGGGGCTACGAGCAGTACTTC. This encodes CASSQGHRGYEQYF.

This CDR3 reads CASTKTGGSYNEQFF. CDR3 nucleotide sequence: TGTGCCAGCACTAAGACAGGGGGCTCCTACAATGAGCAGTTCTTC. The J gene is TRBJ2-1, the V gene TRBV2; TRBD1 aligns across 9 bases. The J segment lost 0 bases and the V segment lost 7 bases, leaving 4 bases of the junction unmatched. The length of the CDR3 is 15 residues. Looked up from germline, CDR1 is SNHLY and CDR2 is FYNNEI. The variable domain in full, with the rest retrieved from reference TRBV2 and TRBJ2-1, is EPEVTQTPSHQVTQMGQEVILRCVPISNHLYFYWYRQILGQKVEFLVSFYNNEISEKSEIFDDQFSVERPDGSNFTLKIRSTKLEDSAMYFCASTKTGGSYNEQFFGPGTRLTVL.

The CDR3 loop reads CASSLAPGQGGDYGYTF. In DNA form, the CDR3 reads TGTGCCAGCAGCTTAGCTCCGGGACAGGGGGGAGACTATGGCTACACCTTC. The chain is built from TRBV7-2 and TRBJ1-2; TRBD1 matches at 11 bases. The germline V gene encodes CDR1 SGHTA and CDR2 FQGNSA. The CDR3 sequence is 17 residues long. V shed 0 bases and J 3 bases; nucleotides not matched to a gene: 6. Variable domain in full (rest from reference TRBV7-2 and TRBJ1-2): GAGVSQSPSNKVTEKGKDVELRCDPISGHTALYWYRQSLGQGLEFLIYFQGNSAPDKSGLPSDRFSAERTGGSVSTLTIQRTQQEDSAVYLCASSLAPGQGGDYGYTFGSGTRLTVV.

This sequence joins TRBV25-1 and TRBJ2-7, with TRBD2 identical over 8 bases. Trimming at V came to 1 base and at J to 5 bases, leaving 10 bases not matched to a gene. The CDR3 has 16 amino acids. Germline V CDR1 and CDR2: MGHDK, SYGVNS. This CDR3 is CASSESRGGAYHEQYF. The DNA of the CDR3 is TGTGCCAGCAGTGAATCTCGGGGGGGCGCCTACCACGAGCAGTACTTC.

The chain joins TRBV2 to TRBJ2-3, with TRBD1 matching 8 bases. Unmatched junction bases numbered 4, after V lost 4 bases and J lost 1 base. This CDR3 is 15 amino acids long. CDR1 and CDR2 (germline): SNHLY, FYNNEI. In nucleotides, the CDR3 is TGTGCCAGCAGTGCTACAGGGGGAGGCACAGATACGCAGTATTTT. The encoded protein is CASSATGGGTDTQYF.

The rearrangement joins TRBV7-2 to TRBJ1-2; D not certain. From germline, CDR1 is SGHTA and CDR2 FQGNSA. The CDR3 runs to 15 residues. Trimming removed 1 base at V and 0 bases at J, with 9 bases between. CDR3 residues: CASSLGGGPNYGYTF. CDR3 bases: TGTGCCAGCAGCTTAGGGGGAGGGCCTAACTATGGCTACACCTTC. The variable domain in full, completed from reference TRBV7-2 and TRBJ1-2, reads GAGVSQSPSNKVTEKGKDVELRCDPISGHTALYWYRQSLGQGLEFLIYFQGNSAPDKSGLPSDRFSAERTGGSVSTLTIQRTQQEDSAVYLCASSLGGGPNYGYTFGSGTRLTVV.

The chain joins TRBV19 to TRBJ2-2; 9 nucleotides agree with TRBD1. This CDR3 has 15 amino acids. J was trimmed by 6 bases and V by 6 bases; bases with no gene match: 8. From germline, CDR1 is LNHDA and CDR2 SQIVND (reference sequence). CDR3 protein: CASSPGTGYPGELFF. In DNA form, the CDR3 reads TGTGCCAGTAGCCCCGGGACAGGGTACCCCGGGGAGCTGTTTTTT.

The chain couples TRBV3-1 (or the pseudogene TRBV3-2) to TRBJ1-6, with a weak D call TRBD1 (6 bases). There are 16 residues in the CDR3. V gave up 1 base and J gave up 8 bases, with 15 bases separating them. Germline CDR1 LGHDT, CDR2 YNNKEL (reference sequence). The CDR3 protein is CASSQVRPDRDSPLHF. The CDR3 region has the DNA TGTGCCAGCAGCCAAGTGAGGCCGGACAGAGATTCACCCCTCCACTTT.

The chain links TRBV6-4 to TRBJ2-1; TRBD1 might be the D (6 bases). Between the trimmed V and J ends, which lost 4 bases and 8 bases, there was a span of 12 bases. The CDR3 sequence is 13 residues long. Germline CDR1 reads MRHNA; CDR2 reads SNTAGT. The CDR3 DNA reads TGTGCCAGCAGTGCACAGGGATTCGATGAGCAGTTCTTC. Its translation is CASSAQGFDEQFF.

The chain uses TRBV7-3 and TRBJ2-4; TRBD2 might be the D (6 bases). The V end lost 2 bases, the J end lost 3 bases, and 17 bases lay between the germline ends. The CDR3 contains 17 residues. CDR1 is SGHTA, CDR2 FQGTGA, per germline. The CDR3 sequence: CASSLAPRGFGKNIQYF. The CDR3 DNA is TGTGCCAGCAGCTTAGCGCCCCGGGGGTTCGGCAAAAACATTCAGTACTTC.

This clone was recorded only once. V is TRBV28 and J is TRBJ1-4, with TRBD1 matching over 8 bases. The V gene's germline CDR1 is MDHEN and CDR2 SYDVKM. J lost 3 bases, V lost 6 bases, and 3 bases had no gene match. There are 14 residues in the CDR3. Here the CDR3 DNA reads TGTGCCAGCAGGCCAGGGGGCTCTAATGAAAAACTGTTTTTT. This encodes CASRPGGSNEKLFF.

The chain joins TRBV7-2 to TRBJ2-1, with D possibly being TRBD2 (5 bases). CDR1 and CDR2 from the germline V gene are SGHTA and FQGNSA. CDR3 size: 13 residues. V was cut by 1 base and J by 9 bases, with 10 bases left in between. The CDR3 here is CASSLVRGLEQFF. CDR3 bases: TGTGCCAGCAGCTTAGTCCGGGGTCTTGAGCAGTTCTTC.

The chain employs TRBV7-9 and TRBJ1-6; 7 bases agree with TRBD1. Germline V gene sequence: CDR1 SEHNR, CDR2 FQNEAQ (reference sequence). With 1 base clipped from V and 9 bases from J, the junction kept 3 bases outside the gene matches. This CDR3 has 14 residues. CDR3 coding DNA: TGTGCCAGCAGCTTAGGAGGGGGCGGTTCACCCCTCCACTTT. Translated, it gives CASSLGGGGSPLHF. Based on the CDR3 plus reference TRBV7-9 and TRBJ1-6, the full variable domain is DTGVSQNPRHKITKRGQNVTFRCDPISEHNRLYWYRQTLGQGPEFLTYFQNEAQLEKSRLLSDRFSAERPKGSFSTLEIQRTEQGDSAMYLCASSLGGGGSPLHFGNGTRLTVT.

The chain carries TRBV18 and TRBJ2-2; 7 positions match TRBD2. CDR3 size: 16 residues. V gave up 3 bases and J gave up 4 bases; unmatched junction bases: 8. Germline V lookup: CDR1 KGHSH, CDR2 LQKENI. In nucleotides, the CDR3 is TGTGCCAGCTCACCGTTGGGAGGGATAACCACCGGGGAGCTGTTTTTT. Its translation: CASSPLGGITTGELFF.

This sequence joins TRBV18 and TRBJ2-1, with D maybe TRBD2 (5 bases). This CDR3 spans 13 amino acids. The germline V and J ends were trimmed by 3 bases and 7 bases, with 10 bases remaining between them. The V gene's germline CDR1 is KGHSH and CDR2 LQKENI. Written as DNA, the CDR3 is TGTGCCAGCTCACCTCCTAGCCTAAATGAGCAGTTCTTC. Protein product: CASSPPSLNEQFF.

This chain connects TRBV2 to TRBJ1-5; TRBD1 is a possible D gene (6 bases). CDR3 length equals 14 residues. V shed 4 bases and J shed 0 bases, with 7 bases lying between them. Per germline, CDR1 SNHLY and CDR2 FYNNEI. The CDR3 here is CASSGQVSNQPQHF. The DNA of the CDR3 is TGTGCCAGCAGTGGACAGGTTAGCAATCAGCCCCAGCATTTT.

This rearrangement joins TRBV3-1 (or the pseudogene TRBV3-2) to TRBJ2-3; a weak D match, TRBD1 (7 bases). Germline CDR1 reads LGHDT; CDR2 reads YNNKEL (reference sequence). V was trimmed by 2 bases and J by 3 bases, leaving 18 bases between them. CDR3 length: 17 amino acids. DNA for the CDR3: TGTGCCAGCAGCCAACCCCAAGGAGGGGGCAGGACAGATACGCAGTATTTT. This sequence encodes CASSQPQGGGRTDTQYF.

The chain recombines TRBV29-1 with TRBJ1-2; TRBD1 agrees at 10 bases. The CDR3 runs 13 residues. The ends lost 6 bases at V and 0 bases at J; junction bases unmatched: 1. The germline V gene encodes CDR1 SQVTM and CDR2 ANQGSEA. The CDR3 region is CSVGTGANYGYTF. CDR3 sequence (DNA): TGCAGCGTGGGGACAGGGGCTAACTATGGCTACACCTTC.

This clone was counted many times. CDR3 nucleotides: TGCAGCGTTGACAGACAGGGGGTAGGAGGCTACACCTTC. Translated, it gives CSVDRQGVGGYTF. The genes are TRBV29-1 and TRBJ1-2; TRBD1 matches at 9 bases. The germline V gene has CDR1 SQVTM and CDR2 ANQGSEA. The trim removed 3 bases at V and 8 bases at J, leaving 7 bases unmatched. The CDR3 sequence is 13 residues long.

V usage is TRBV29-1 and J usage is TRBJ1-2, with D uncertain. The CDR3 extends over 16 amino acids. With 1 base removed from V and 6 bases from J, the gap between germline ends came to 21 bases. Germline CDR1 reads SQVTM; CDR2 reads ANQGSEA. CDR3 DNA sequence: TGCAGCGTTGAAGGATTAAGCGGACGGGCAGTAGATGGCTACACCTTC. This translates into CSVEGLSGRAVDGYTF. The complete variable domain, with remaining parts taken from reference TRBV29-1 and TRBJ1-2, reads SAVISQKPSRDICQRGTSLTIQCQVDSQVTMMFWYRQQPGQSLTLIATANQGSEATYESGFVIDKFPISRPNLTFSTLTVSNMSPEDSSIYLCSVEGLSGRAVDGYTFGSGTRLTVV.

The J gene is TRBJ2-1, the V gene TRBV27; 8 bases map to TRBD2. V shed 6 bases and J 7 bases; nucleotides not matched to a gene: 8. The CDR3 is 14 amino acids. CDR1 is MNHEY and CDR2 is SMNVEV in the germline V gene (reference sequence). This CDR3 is CASSPFGGVNEQFF. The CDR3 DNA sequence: TGTGCCAGCAGCCCGTTCGGGGGGGTTAATGAGCAGTTCTTC.

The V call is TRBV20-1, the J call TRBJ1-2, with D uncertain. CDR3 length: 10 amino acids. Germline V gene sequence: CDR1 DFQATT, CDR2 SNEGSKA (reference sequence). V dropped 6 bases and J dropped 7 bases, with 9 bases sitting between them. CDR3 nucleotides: TGCAGTGCCCCAGATATTGGCTACACCTTC. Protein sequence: CSAPDIGYTF.

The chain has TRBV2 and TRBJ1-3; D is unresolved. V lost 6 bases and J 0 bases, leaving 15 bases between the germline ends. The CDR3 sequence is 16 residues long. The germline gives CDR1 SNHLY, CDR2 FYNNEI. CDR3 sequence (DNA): TGTGCCAGCAGGGGAGGTCGCGGGGTCTCTGGAAACACCATATATTTT. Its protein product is CASRGGRGVSGNTIYF.

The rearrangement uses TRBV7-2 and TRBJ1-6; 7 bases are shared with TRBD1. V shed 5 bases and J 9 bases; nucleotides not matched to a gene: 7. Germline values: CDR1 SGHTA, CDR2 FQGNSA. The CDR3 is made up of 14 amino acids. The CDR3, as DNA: TGTGCCAGCAGCCAAGACAGGGTGGGTTCACCCCTCCACTTT. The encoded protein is CASSQDRVGSPLHF.